The 16 T cell receptor beta chains given below trace back to one sample, sequenced in a study of early T cells in non-severe SARS-CoV-2 infection. A single record per CDR3 protein comes from TCRdb applying MiXCR to the 5' RACE reads. This table holds just under 90,000 distinct CDR3 sequences, approximately 15% found once. Sequenced: whole blood. These receptor sequences come from an adult who was a healthcare worker with PCR-confirmed SARS-CoV-2 infection or an uninfected control (not recorded which).

There are a few counts of this clonotype. The genes are TRBV24-1 and TRBJ2-2; tentatively, D is TRBD1 or TRBD2 (6 bases each). CDR3 length: 14 amino acids. V lost 9 bases and J 5 bases, leaving 15 bases between the germline ends. The germline V gene encodes CDR1 KGHDR and CDR2 SFDVKD. CDR3 sequence reads: CATDPGAGTGELFF. The CDR3 DNA sequence: TGTGCCACCGACCCGGGGGCCGGGACCGGGGAGCTGTTTTTT.

This chain joins TRBV5-1 and TRBJ2-2; 7 nucleotides match TRBD2. After removal of 5 bases from V and 4 bases from J, the junction contained 8 bases not matched to a gene. Germline CDR1 reads SGHRS; CDR2 reads YFSETQ. The CDR3 has 15 amino acids. This CDR3 reads CASRGGREVTGELFF. CDR3 DNA: TGCGCCAGCAGAGGCGGGAGAGAAGTCACCGGGGAGCTGTTTTTT. Complete variable domain (other parts from reference TRBV5-1 and TRBJ2-2): KAGVTQTPRYLIKTRGQQVTLSCSPISGHRSVSWYQQTPGQGLQFLFEYFSETQRNKGNFPGRFSGRQFSNSRSEMNVSTLELGDSALYLCASRGGREVTGELFFGEGSRLTVL.

This chain connects TRBV19 to TRBJ2-3; TRBD2 matches 10 bases. Germline loops: CDR1 LNHDA, CDR2 SQIVND (reference sequence). After removal of 10 bases from V and 0 bases from J, the junction contained 10 bases not matched to a gene. The CDR3 sequence is 16 residues long. For the CDR3, the DNA is TGTGCCACCGCTAGCGGGAGTTCCACAAGCACAGATACGCAGTATTTT. Amino acids: CATASGSSTSTDTQYF.

The chain couples TRBV13 to TRBJ2-5, with a weak D call TRBD1 (5 bases). The V end was cut by 1 base, the J end by 3 bases, with 12 bases between. The CDR3 runs 15 residues. In germline, CDR1 is PRHDT, CDR2 FYEKMQ (reference sequence). CDR3 in DNA: TGTGCCAGCAGCTTAGAGGGCAGGGCGAAAGAGACCCAGTACTTC. As protein: CASSLEGRAKETQYF.

This clonotype was seen a few times. The chain recombines TRBV7-6 with TRBJ2-7; D is possibly TRBD2 (6 bases). This CDR3 has 13 residues. The V gene's germline CDR1 is SGHVS and CDR2 FNYEAQ. Trimming stripped 7 bases from V and 6 bases from J, with 16 bases between. DNA of the CDR3: TGTGCCAGCACGGGGACTTCCAGTGGCGAGCAGTACTTC. It encodes CASTGTSSGEQYF.

The chain combines TRBV29-1 with TRBJ2-7; D ambiguous. Trimming removed 1 base at V and 1 base at J, with 11 bases between. The CDR3 runs 14 residues. Germline loops: CDR1 SQVTM, CDR2 ANQGSEA. The CDR3 loop is CSVEAVYGSYEQYF. The CDR3 DNA sequence: TGCAGCGTTGAAGCGGTCTACGGATCCTACGAGCAGTACTTC.

The chain recombines TRBV29-1 with TRBJ1-1; D is unclear. CDR1 is SQVTM, CDR2 ANQGSEA, per germline. Between the trimmed V and J ends, which lost 6 bases and 0 bases, there was a span of 11 bases. The CDR3 consists of 13 residues. In nucleotides, the CDR3 is TGCAGCGTCTTACGGGAGATGAACACTGAAGCTTTCTTT. Residues: CSVLREMNTEAFF.

Only a few counts were recorded for this clonotype. CDR3 bases: TGTGCCAGCAGCCCGCCCTTATTTTTGGGTGAGCAGTTCTTC. It translates to CASSPPLFLGEQFF. The rearrangement uses TRBV3-1 and TRBJ2-1, with no clear D. From germline, CDR1 is LGHDT and CDR2 YNNKEL (reference sequence). V lost 4 bases to trimming and J lost 9 bases, with 16 bases between them. The CDR3 length is 14 residues.

This clonotype was recorded a few times. This chain joins TRBV7-6 and TRBJ2-7; 9 nucleotides match TRBD2. The J segment lost 2 bases and the V segment lost 0 bases, leaving 5 bases of the junction unmatched. This CDR3 is 16 amino acids long. The germline gives CDR1 SGHVS, CDR2 FNYEAQ. CDR3 coding DNA: TGTGCCAGCAGCTTAGCAGAAGCGGGAGGCACCTACGAGCAGTACTTC. Amino acids: CASSLAEAGGTYEQYF.

This clonotype was picked up a small number of times. The chain recombines TRBV2 with TRBJ2-1; the D is unclear. Trimming shortened V by 7 bases and J by 4 bases, and 11 bases separated the two germline ends. Germline CDR1 SNHLY, CDR2 FYNNEI. The CDR3 covers 13 residues. Here the CDR3 DNA reads TGTGCCAGCAATCCCTGGCGGTACAATGAGCAGTTCTTC. Translating it yields CASNPWRYNEQFF.

The sample holds one count of this clonotype. A junction end diverges from the germline sequence, so it may reflect a read error. The chain employs TRBV13 and TRBJ1-1, with D perhaps matching TRBD1 (6 bases). The CDR3 is 17 amino acids. Germline loops: CDR1 PRHDT, CDR2 FYEKMQ (reference sequence). The CDR3 DNA follows: TGTGCCAGCAGCTACCTTTACTTGGGGGACATGAACACTGAAGTTTTCTTT. It encodes CASSYLYLGDMNTEVFF.

This clonotype was observed a handful of times. The chain links TRBV20-1 to TRBJ2-1; 10 positions match TRBD2. Per germline, CDR1 DFQATT and CDR2 SNEGSKA (reference sequence). The V segment lost 1 base and the J segment 7 bases; nucleotides outside the gene matches: 4. The CDR3 covers 14 residues. The DNA for the CDR3 is TGCAGTGCTAGAGGTAGCGGGAGGCTTAATGAGCAGTTCTTC. This encodes CSARGSGRLNEQFF.

This clonotype was seen at least ten times. This chain connects TRBV11-3 to TRBJ2-7, with 9 bases identical to TRBD1. There are 15 residues in the CDR3. V was pared by 2 bases and J by 1 base, with 3 bases of the junction left unmatched. From germline, CDR1 is SGHNT and CDR2 YENEEA. The CDR3 loop is CASSLFGTGSYEQYF. The CDR3 DNA reads TGTGCCAGCAGCTTATTTGGGACAGGGTCCTACGAGCAGTACTTC. The full variable domain, completed using reference TRBV11-3 and TRBJ2-7, is EAGVVQSPRYKIIEKKQPVAFWCNPISGHNTLYWYLQNLGQGPELLIRYENEEAVDDSQLPKDRFSAERLKGVDSTLKIQPAELGDSAVYLCASSLFGTGSYEQYFGPGTRLTVT.

This sequence joins TRBV29-1 and TRBJ2-1; perhaps D is TRBD1 or TRBD2 (5 bases each). Germline V lookup: CDR1 SQVTM, CDR2 ANQGSEA. This CDR3 contains 12 residues. Trimming took off 1 base at V and 10 bases at J, with 11 bases between the two ends. CDR3 region: CSVEGPGTEQFF. For the CDR3, the DNA is TGCAGCGTTGAAGGTCCGGGGACCGAGCAGTTCTTC.

V and J are TRBV29-1 and TRBJ2-2; D is possibly TRBD1 or TRBD2 (6 bases each). The CDR3 is 12 amino acids. V dropped 7 bases and J dropped 9 bases, with 15 bases sitting between them. CDR1 and CDR2 (germline): SQVTM, ANQGSEA. The CDR3 coding sequence is TGCAGCGCGGGGGCGGGAAACAGGGAGCTGTTTTTT. Translated: CSAGAGNRELFF.

This chain joins TRBV5-6 and TRBJ2-7, with 7 bases aligning to TRBD1. From germline, CDR1 is SGHDT and CDR2 YYEEEE. This CDR3 is 16 amino acids long. V lost 5 bases to trimming and J lost 2 bases; unmatched junction nucleotides: 13. The CDR3 reads CASSSLWGQPTYEQYF. CDR3 nucleotides: TGTGCCAGCAGTTCCCTCTGGGGACAGCCTACCTACGAGCAGTACTTC.